This entry lists 30 T cell receptor beta chains sequenced from one sample in a study of CD8 T cells in Susac syndrome. With random hexamers, reverse transcription was performed on roughly 0.45 to 1 ug of RNA. TCRdb passed the immunoSEQ multiplex PCR reads through MiXCR, listing each CDR3 protein once. The sample lists over 70,000 distinct CDR3 sequences, about 96% occurring once. Sequencing was done on a sample of CD8+ T cells from PBMCs. The receptors here all came from a human donor with Susac syndrome.

The chain couples TRBV28 to TRBJ2-7; D unclear. The length of the CDR3 is 13 residues. Germline CDR1 reads MDHEN; CDR2 reads SYDVKM. Trimming took off 7 bases at V and 0 bases at J, with 10 bases between the two ends. The CDR3 region is CASIATNSYEQYF. CDR3 bases: TGTGCCAGCATCGCGACAAACTCCTACGAGCAGTACTTC.

The chain links TRBV6-2 or TRBV6-3 to TRBJ1-1; unclear D gene. Germline V lookup: CDR1 MNHEY, CDR2 SVGEGT. V was cut by 2 bases and J by 5 bases, with 9 bases left in between. This CDR3 contains 13 residues. The CDR3 nucleotides are TGTGCCAGCAGTTACGTCGGGTGGACTGAAGCTTTCTTT. Its translation is CASSYVGWTEAFF.

The CDR3 loop is CASSYLYRARTDNTDTQYF. The CDR3 DNA reads TGTGCCAGCAGCTACCTTTACCGGGCCAGGACCGATAACACAGATACGCAGTATTTT. V is TRBV27 and J is TRBJ2-3, with D unresolved. Trimming stripped 6 bases from V and 2 bases from J, with 27 bases between. Germline values: CDR1 MNHEY, CDR2 SMNVEV (reference sequence). The CDR3 is 19 amino acids.

Concerning this clonotype itself: Sequence at one end of the junction differs from germline and may be a read error. The chain has TRBV20-1 and TRBJ1-3; D gene unclear. CDR3 length equals 13 residues. From germline, CDR1 is DFQATT and CDR2 SNEGSKA (reference sequence). DNA for the CDR3: TGCAGCGCTAGGGCACTCTCTGGAAACACCATATATTTT. The encoded protein is CSARALSGNTIYF.

This chain joins TRBV20-1 and TRBJ1-2; 9 nucleotides match TRBD1. The CDR3 extends over 16 amino acids. J gave up 8 bases and V 5 bases, and 18 bases lay outside the gene matches. Germline assignment: CDR1 DFQATT and CDR2 SNEGSKA (reference sequence). CDR3 in amino acids: CSAVLDRGVVITGYTF. The CDR3 DNA sequence: TGCAGTGCTGTCTTGGACAGGGGAGTAGTAATTACCGGCTACACCTTC.

This rearrangement joins TRBV7-2 to TRBJ1-5; no clear D gene. Germline-derived CDR1 and CDR2 are SGHTA and FQGNSA. V lost 5 bases to trimming and J lost 7 bases, with 12 bases between them. The CDR3 runs 13 residues. The CDR3 DNA is TGTGCCAGCAGCCAGACACACGGCCAGCCCCAGCATTTT. Translated: CASSQTHGQPQHF.

This rearrangement joins TRBV30 to TRBJ2-3; D gene unclear. Per germline, CDR1 GTSNPN and CDR2 SVGIG (reference sequence). Trimming removed 2 bases from V and 0 bases from J, with 6 bases in between. This CDR3 has 13 amino acids. Written as DNA, the CDR3 is TGTGCCTGGAGTCCCCCTAGCACAGATACGCAGTATTTT. Translation gives CAWSPPSTDTQYF.

The chain joins TRBV16 to TRBJ1-6; no definite D call. Deletions cut 4 bases from V and 0 bases from J, with 13 bases between. The germline gives CDR1 KGHSY, CDR2 FQNENV. The CDR3 extends over 17 amino acids. Here the CDR3 reads CASSRQWGSSYNSPLHF. The CDR3 nucleotides are TGTGCCAGCAGCCGCCAGTGGGGTAGCTCCTATAATTCACCCCTCCACTTT.

This chain uses TRBV4-3 with TRBJ2-1; D unclear. The germline gives CDR1 LGHNA, CDR2 YSLEER. Trimming cost V 5 bases and J 7 bases, with 9 bases left between them. This CDR3 region has 12 residues. CDR3 coding DNA: TGCGCCAGCAGCTGGGTTGGGAATGAGCAGTTCTTC. Encoded protein: CASSWVGNEQFF.

V and J are TRBV29-1 and TRBJ1-2, with D maybe TRBD1 (5 bases). Germline loops: CDR1 SQVTM, CDR2 ANQGSEA. CDR3 length: 14 residues. V was shortened by 3 bases and J by 8 bases, with 19 bases between the two germline ends. CDR3 sequence (DNA): TGCAGCGTTGACACCAACAGGATCCCTAGGGGCTACACCTTC. Translated, it gives CSVDTNRIPRGYTF.

V is TRBV5-4 and J is TRBJ2-1; TRBD2 aligns across 7 bases. This CDR3 is 14 amino acids long. Germline CDR1 SGHNT, CDR2 YYREEE (reference sequence). Trimming took 1 base from V and 11 from J; bases not matched to a gene: 9. DNA of the CDR3: TGTGCCAGCAGCTTGATGGGAGGGGTCGGGAAGCAGTTCTTC. This encodes CASSLMGGVGKQFF.

The gene calls are TRBV20-1 and TRBJ2-5, with 8 positions matching TRBD2. Germline trimming cut 6 bases from V and 3 bases from J; bases unmatched to any gene: 12. Germline V gene lookup returns CDR1 DFQATT and CDR2 SNEGSKA (reference sequence). The CDR3 totals 15 residues. CDR3 protein: CSAERAGGREETQYF. CDR3 coding DNA: TGCAGTGCAGAGAGGGCGGGGGGCCGGGAAGAGACCCAGTACTTC.

This clonotype was detected only once. V and J are TRBV20-1 and TRBJ1-2; D unclear. The CDR3 has 14 residues. Germline V gene sequence: CDR1 DFQATT, CDR2 SNEGSKA (reference sequence). V was pared by 0 bases and J by 4 bases, with 12 bases between. CDR3 bases: TGCAGTGCTAGAGACGGAAACGCGGTCTATGGCTACACCTTC. This sequence encodes CSARDGNAVYGYTF.

The chain carries TRBV20-1 and TRBJ2-1, with D perhaps matching TRBD1 (5 bases). The length of the CDR3 is 15 residues. V was shortened by 0 bases and J by 4 bases, with 13 bases between the two germline ends. CDR1 is DFQATT, CDR2 SNEGSKA, per germline (reference sequence). CDR3 in amino acids: CSARDGDRVYNEQFF. CDR3 bases: TGCAGTGCTAGAGATGGTGACAGAGTATACAATGAGCAGTTCTTC.

The chain joins TRBV4-2 to TRBJ2-5; perhaps TRBD1 as D (5 bases). V was trimmed by 0 bases and J by 4 bases, leaving 21 bases between them. Germline CDR1 reads LGHNA; CDR2 reads YNFKEQ. The CDR3 extends over 18 amino acids. DNA for the CDR3: TGTGCCAGCAGCCAAGATCGAAAGGGGCAGGGTCCTGCAGAGACCCAGTACTTC. The encoded protein is CASSQDRKGQGPAETQYF.

The chain employs TRBV4-3 and TRBJ2-7; D may be TRBD1 (5 bases). The V gene's germline CDR1 is LGHNA and CDR2 YSLEER. The CDR3 totals 15 residues. The V end was cut by 0 bases, the J end by 2 bases, with 11 bases between. The CDR3: CASSQETGFTYEQYF. DNA of the CDR3: TGCGCCAGCAGCCAAGAAACAGGTTTTACCTACGAGCAGTACTTC.

Only one count was recorded for this clonotype. The chain couples TRBV12-3 or TRBV12-4 to TRBJ2-3; D unclear. Between the trimmed V and J ends, which lost 3 bases and 6 bases, there was a span of 4 bases. CDR3 size: 11 residues. CDR3 amino acids: CASSFMDTQYF. The DNA of the CDR3 is TGTGCCAGCAGTTTCATGGATACGCAGTATTTT.

The rearrangement uses TRBV4-3 and TRBJ1-1, with a weak D call TRBD1 (5 bases). Trimming pared 1 base from V and 3 bases from J, leaving 9 bases between. Germline CDR1 and CDR2: LGHNA and YSLEER. The CDR3 is 14 amino acids. CDR3 amino acids: CASSQGLGDTEAFF. In DNA form, the CDR3 reads TGCGCCAGCAGCCAAGGACTGGGGGACACTGAAGCTTTCTTT.

The V and J genes are TRBV7-2 and TRBJ1-2, with unresolved D. The CDR3 is made up of 13 amino acids. Germline V gene lookup returns CDR1 SGHTA and CDR2 FQGNSA. Trimming took 5 bases from V and 6 from J, leaving 13 bases between them. In nucleotides, the CDR3 is TGTGCCAGCAGCCGAGGACGAGCTAATGGCTACACCTTC. Translation gives CASSRGRANGYTF.

The chain recombines TRBV28 with TRBJ2-7; a weak D match, TRBD2 (5 bases). Between the trimmed V and J ends, which lost 4 bases and 2 bases, there was a span of 9 bases. The CDR3 sequence is 13 residues long. Looked up from germline, CDR1 is MDHEN and CDR2 is SYDVKM. CDR3 in amino acids: CASSSQRAYEQYF. Here the CDR3 DNA reads TGTGCCAGCAGTTCCCAGAGGGCCTACGAGCAGTACTTC.

CDR3 sequence (DNA): TGTGCCAGCAGCCGCCTTAAACCCCAGCATTTT. This gives the protein CASSRLKPQHF. This chain links TRBV27 with TRBJ1-5, with unresolved D. The CDR3 has 11 residues. CDR1 is MNHEY and CDR2 is SMNVEV in the germline V gene (reference sequence). Trimming shortened V by 6 bases and J by 10 bases, and 10 bases separated the two germline ends.

This sequence joins TRBV7-8 and TRBJ1-1; no reliable D call. The CDR3 extends over 14 amino acids. Trimming stripped 6 bases from V and 2 bases from J, with 13 bases between. Germline loops: CDR1 SGHVS, CDR2 FQNEAQ. The CDR3 sequence is CASSRSASNTEAFF. For the CDR3, the DNA is TGTGCCAGCAGTAGAAGTGCCTCCAACACTGAAGCTTTCTTT.

V gene TRBV30 combines with J gene TRBJ2-3, with D unresolved. CDR3 length: 14 amino acids. The V gene's germline CDR1 is GTSNPN and CDR2 SVGIG (reference sequence). V shed 4 bases and J shed 6 bases, with 17 bases lying between them. The CDR3, as DNA: TGTGCCTGGACCCTTCCCCAGCCCGGGGATACGCAGTATTTT. Translated, it gives CAWTLPQPGDTQYF.

The genes are TRBV3-1 and TRBJ1-1, with D perhaps matching TRBD1 (5 bases). Germline V gene sequence: CDR1 LGHDT, CDR2 YNNKEL (reference sequence). Trimming took 2 bases from V and 5 from J, leaving 24 bases between them. The CDR3 runs 18 residues. The CDR3 nucleotides read TGTGCCAGCAGCCAACCCGACGGGAGGGGCGGAATAAGGACTGAAGCTTTCTTT. Encoded protein: CASSQPDGRGGIRTEAFF.

The chain employs TRBV27 and TRBJ2-1; D perhaps matches TRBD2 (6 bases). Per the germline V gene, CDR1 is MNHEY and CDR2 is SMNVEV (reference sequence). The CDR3 sequence is 14 residues long. Trimming removed 2 bases at V and 5 bases at J, with 10 bases between. CDR3 residues: CASSLRREDNEQFF. The CDR3 DNA is TGTGCCAGCAGTTTACGCAGGGAGGACAATGAGCAGTTCTTC.

The chain uses TRBV9 and TRBJ1-2; D is unclear. The V end was cut by 1 base, the J end by 2 bases, with 15 bases between. The CDR3 covers 16 residues. Germline lookup yields CDR1 SGDLS and CDR2 YYNGEE. The CDR3 here is CASSVPNATENYGYTF. The CDR3 nucleotides are TGTGCCAGCAGCGTACCCAACGCGACGGAGAACTATGGCTACACCTTC.

The rearrangement joins TRBV3-1 to TRBJ2-1; 8 bases are shared with TRBD2. V dropped 4 bases and J dropped 1; count of bases not matched to a gene: 12. Looked up from germline, CDR1 is LGHDT and CDR2 is YNNKEL (reference sequence). The CDR3 sequence is 18 residues long. CDR3 nucleotide sequence: TGTGCCAGCAGCCCCCCGGCTCAGCGGGGGTTGTCCTACAATGAGCAGTTCTTC. Protein: CASSPPAQRGLSYNEQFF.

The V gene is TRBV6-5, the J gene TRBJ2-1; D gene uncertain. Germline CDR1 is MNHEY and CDR2 is SVGAGI. The CDR3 loop spans 12 amino acids. Between the trimmed V and J ends, which lost 2 bases and 5 bases, there was a span of 4 bases. The CDR3 region is CASSYPNNEQFF. The DNA for the CDR3 is TGTGCCAGCAGTTACCCCAACAATGAGCAGTTCTTC.

This chain uses TRBV7-9 with TRBJ2-2, with 11 nucleotides matching TRBD2. Germline V CDR1 and CDR2: SEHNR, FQNEAQ (reference sequence). V gave up 8 bases and J gave up 2 bases; unmatched junction bases: 4. The CDR3 consists of 15 residues. The CDR3 DNA follows: TGTGCCAGCCCTAGCGGGGGGCCAAACACCGGGGAGCTGTTTTTT. Its protein is CASPSGGPNTGELFF.

V and J are TRBV27 and TRBJ1-2; maybe TRBD1 (5 bases). Trimming took 4 bases from V and 4 from J, leaving 13 bases between them. CDR1 is MNHEY and CDR2 is SMNVEV in the germline V gene (reference sequence). The CDR3 contains 14 residues. CDR3: CASSSTGPPYGYTF. CDR3 nucleotide sequence: TGTGCCAGCAGTTCAACGGGACCCCCCTATGGCTACACCTTC.